The 31 T cell receptor beta chains presented below share a single source sample, sequenced in a study of cytomegalovirus exposure and HLA in healthy donors. The PCR used 60 Vbeta and 13 Jbeta primers. Sequencing used immunoSEQ multiplex PCR; TCRdb keeps in-frame clones, though not all of them. The table records 150,000 to 200,000 clones, roughly 74% of them present only once. Sequencing input: PBMCs. Every receptor here comes from a young woman in good health and CMV-seropositive.

The rearrangement joins TRBV5-5 to TRBJ2-7; the D gene is possibly TRBD2 (5 bases). Deletions cut 4 bases from V and 3 bases from J, with 14 bases between. Germline V lookup: CDR1 SGHKS, CDR2 YYEKEE (reference sequence). CDR3 size: 14 residues. The CDR3 sequence: CASSSGPGNYEQYF. CDR3 nucleotide sequence: TGTGCCAGCAGCAGCGGTCCAGGAAACTACGAGCAGTACTTC.

This clone appeared a few times. The chain couples TRBV30 to TRBJ2-5; 8 nucleotides agree with TRBD2. This CDR3 has 10 residues. The V gene end was trimmed by 8 bases and the J gene end by 5 bases; junction bases not matched to a gene: 1. Germline-derived CDR1 and CDR2 are GTSNPN and SVGIG (reference sequence). The CDR3 reads CARGGETQYF. The CDR3, as DNA: TGTGCCCGGGGGGGCGAGACCCAGTACTTC.

The V and J genes are TRBV7-2 and TRBJ2-5, with 12 nucleotides matching TRBD2. The CDR3 sequence is 16 residues long. Germline V gene data show CDR1 as SGHTA and CDR2 as FQGNSA. J lost 5 bases, V lost 5 bases, and 9 bases had no gene match. The CDR3 nucleotides read TGTGCCAGCAGCCTGGGACTAGCGGGCTCGGGGGAGACCCAGTACTTC. Its translation: CASSLGLAGSGETQYF.

The chain joins TRBV10-3 to TRBJ2-2; TRBD1 might be the D (6 bases). The V gene lost 1 base and the J gene lost 3 bases, with 12 bases spanning the gap. The CDR3 is 16 residues long. CDR1 and CDR2 (germline): ENHRY, SYGVKD. CDR3 DNA: TGTGCCATCAGTGAGTACAGGGTAATGGACACCGGGGAGCTGTTTTTT. Translating it yields CAISEYRVMDTGELFF.

This clone was observed a handful of times. The chain couples TRBV19 to TRBJ1-5; tentative D call: TRBD1 (6 bases). In germline, CDR1 is LNHDA, CDR2 SQIVND (reference sequence). Trimming took 8 bases from V and 4 from J, leaving 12 bases between them. The CDR3 sequence is 13 residues long. CDR3 nucleotides: TGTGCCAGTGGGGGTCAGGGGAATCAGCCCCAGCATTTT. Translation: CASGGQGNQPQHF.

V and J are TRBV19 and TRBJ1-2; weak D call: TRBD1 (6 bases). The V end was cut by 4 bases, the J end by 5 bases, with 17 bases between. The CDR3 sequence is 15 residues long. Germline V lookup: CDR1 LNHDA, CDR2 SQIVND (reference sequence). The CDR3 nucleotides are TGTGCCAGTAGTAGGACAGCATCCGGGGAGTATGGCTACACCTTC. This encodes CASSRTASGEYGYTF.

The chain employs TRBV7-2 and TRBJ2-5; D gene unclear. V dropped 2 bases and J dropped 5 bases, with 6 bases sitting between them. This CDR3 has 12 residues. Per the germline V gene, CDR1 is SGHTA and CDR2 is FQGNSA. CDR3 residues: CASSLNFETQYF. DNA for the CDR3: TGTGCCAGCAGCTTAAACTTTGAGACCCAGTACTTC.

This clone was detected only a few times. J is TRBJ1-1 and V is TRBV6-5, with D unclear. CDR3 size: 15 residues. V was cut by 2 bases and J by 0 bases, with 10 bases left in between. Germline V lookup: CDR1 MNHEY, CDR2 SVGAGI. The CDR3: CASSYGVGVNTEAFF. CDR3 DNA: TGTGCCAGCAGTTACGGGGTGGGAGTGAACACTGAAGCTTTCTTT.

The chain links TRBV5-6 to TRBJ2-3, with a possible D match to TRBD1 (6 bases). The ends were cut back, 4 bases at V and 6 bases at J, with 24 bases in the middle. CDR3 length: 17 amino acids. Per the germline V gene, CDR1 is SGHDT and CDR2 is YYEEEE. CDR3 region: CASSPPDTIAGVDTQYF. The CDR3 bases are TGTGCCAGCAGCCCACCCGACACGATCGCAGGGGTCGATACGCAGTATTTT.

The gene calls are TRBV2 and TRBJ1-5; 8 positions agree with TRBD1. CDR1 and CDR2 from the germline V gene are SNHLY and FYNNEI. Unmatched junction bases numbered 5, after V lost 6 bases and J lost 1 base. The CDR3 has 15 amino acids. The CDR3 loop reads CASSAQGGSNQPQHF. In DNA, the CDR3 is TGTGCCAGCAGCGCACAGGGGGGAAGCAATCAGCCCCAGCATTTT. Together with reference TRBV2 and TRBJ1-5, the CDR3 gives the full variable domain: EPEVTQTPSHQVTQMGQEVILRCVPISNHLYFYWYRQILGQKVEFLVSFYNNEISEKSEIFDDQFSVERPDGSNFTLKIRSTKLEDSAMYFCASSAQGGSNQPQHFGDGTRLSIL.

The chain uses TRBV25-1 and TRBJ2-7, with TRBD1 matching 8 bases. The CDR3 sequence is 14 residues long. V shed 2 bases and J 2 bases; nucleotides not matched to a gene: 2. Germline V gene data show CDR1 as MGHDK and CDR2 as SYGVNS. DNA for the CDR3: TGTGCCAGCAGTGAAATGGGACAGGCCTACGAGCAGTACTTC. Its translation is CASSEMGQAYEQYF.

The chain recombines TRBV27 with TRBJ2-5; D not certain. The V gene lost 10 bases and the J gene lost 2 bases, with 11 bases spanning the gap. CDR1 and CDR2 (germline): MNHEY, SMNVEV (reference sequence). The CDR3 runs to 12 residues. The CDR3 loop reads CANPRLQETQYF. In nucleotides, the CDR3 is TGTGCCAATCCCCGGTTACAAGAGACCCAGTACTTC.

The CDR3 is CASSEGYSDEQYF. Here the CDR3 DNA reads TGTGCCAGCAGTGAAGGGTATTCGGACGAGCAGTACTTC. This chain links TRBV2 with TRBJ2-7, with D unclear. CDR1 is SNHLY, CDR2 FYNNEI, per germline. This CDR3 is 13 amino acids long. V lost 1 base and J lost 5, with 9 bases in between.

The V and J genes are TRBV28 and TRBJ1-5; 10 bases match TRBD1. The CDR3 is made up of 19 amino acids. Germline CDR1 and CDR2: MDHEN and SYDVKM. The trim removed 4 bases at V and 1 base at J, leaving 13 bases unmatched. CDR3 amino acids: CASSSYRDRGPLSNQPQHF. The CDR3 DNA sequence: TGTGCCAGCAGTTCATACCGGGACAGGGGACCACTCAGCAATCAGCCCCAGCATTTT. Combining the CDR3 with reference TRBV28 and TRBJ1-5 gives the whole variable domain DVKVTQSSRYLVKRTGEKVFLECVQDMDHENMFWYRQDPGLGLRLIYFSYDVKMKEKGDIPEGYSVSREKKERFSLILESASTNQTSMYLCASSSYRDRGPLSNQPQHFGDGTRLSIL.

This clone was found a few times. The chain recombines TRBV2 with TRBJ2-7, with a possible D match to TRBD1 (6 bases). The germline V gene has CDR1 SNHLY and CDR2 FYNNEI. This CDR3 is built from 13 residues. V lost 6 bases and J 2 bases, leaving 11 bases between the germline ends. The CDR3 sequence: CASRPGQTYEQYF. CDR3 bases: TGTGCCAGCAGGCCGGGACAAACCTACGAGCAGTACTTC.

The V gene is TRBV21-1, the J gene TRBJ1-5. TRBV21-1 is an annotated pseudogene. This CDR3 has 14 residues. The CDR3 nucleotides read TGTGCCAGCAGCAAAGCGGAGGGTCGACAGCCCCAGCATTTT. As protein: CASSKAEGRQPQHF.

The chain recombines TRBV11-1 with TRBJ2-7, with D tentatively TRBD2 (5 bases). The CDR3 contains 13 residues. Trimming pared 3 bases from V and 6 bases from J, leaving 12 bases between. Looked up from germline, CDR1 is SGHAT and CDR2 is FQDESV (reference sequence). The CDR3 nucleotides are TGTGCCAGCAGCTTTCGAGGGTCCGTCGAGCAGTACTTC. This translates into CASSFRGSVEQYF.

The chain joins TRBV2 to TRBJ2-3, with D maybe TRBD1 (6 bases). CDR1 is SNHLY and CDR2 is FYNNEI in the germline V gene. The CDR3 has 19 residues. Trimming stripped 4 bases from V and 3 bases from J, with 26 bases between. For the CDR3, the DNA is TGTGCCAGCAGTGTAGGACTTAGTCAGGGGTTGCTCAGGACAGATACGCAGTATTTT. Encoded protein: CASSVGLSQGLLRTDTQYF. The full variable domain, completed using reference TRBV2 and TRBJ2-3, is EPEVTQTPSHQVTQMGQEVILRCVPISNHLYFYWYRQILGQKVEFLVSFYNNEISEKSEIFDDQFSVERPDGSNFTLKIRSTKLEDSAMYFCASSVGLSQGLLRTDTQYFGPGTRLTVL.

The sample holds one count of this clone. The J gene is TRBJ2-3, the V gene TRBV10-2, with 7 bases aligning to TRBD1. V lost 0 bases, J lost 2 bases, and 5 bases stayed unmatched. The CDR3 is 16 residues long. CDR1 is WSHSY and CDR2 is SAAADI in the germline V gene. CDR3 in DNA: TGCGCCAGCAGTGAGTCAGTGAGGGGGCCCACAGATACGCAGTATTTT. Translated, it gives CASSESVRGPTDTQYF.

The V gene is TRBV5-6, the J gene TRBJ2-2, with a possible D match to TRBD2 (6 bases). The CDR3 has 13 amino acids. Per the germline V gene, CDR1 is SGHDT and CDR2 is YYEEEE. V lost 0 bases to trimming and J lost 8 bases, with 8 bases between them. The CDR3 bases are TGTGCCAGCAGCTTGGCCGGGGGAGGGGAGCTGTTTTTT. Its translation is CASSLAGGGELFF.

This clone has just a few counts. The chain uses TRBV5-1 and TRBJ2-5; TRBD2 aligns across 15 bases. The CDR3 extends over 15 amino acids. CDR1 is SGHRS, CDR2 YFSETQ, per germline. The J segment lost 5 bases and the V segment lost 4 bases, leaving 3 bases of the junction unmatched. The CDR3 DNA sequence: TGCGCCAGCAGCACCGGGACTAGCGGGGGGGAGACCCAGTACTTC. It is translated as CASSTGTSGGETQYF.

This rearrangement joins TRBV18 to TRBJ2-7; D is undetermined. The CDR3 contains 12 residues. Trimming left V 4 bases short and J 4 bases short, with 8 bases between. Germline lookup yields CDR1 KGHSH and CDR2 LQKENI. The CDR3 DNA is TGTGCCAGCTCACGGTCGGTTTACGAGCAGTACTTC. It yields the protein CASSRSVYEQYF.

The chain combines TRBV18 with TRBJ1-2; possibly TRBD1 for D (6 bases). V lost 3 bases, J lost 0 bases, and 11 bases lay in between. The CDR3 is 15 amino acids. CDR1 is KGHSH and CDR2 is LQKENI in the germline V gene. The CDR3 sequence: CASSPTGTSNYGYTF. DNA for the CDR3: TGTGCCAGCTCACCCACAGGGACCTCTAACTATGGCTACACCTTC.

This clone occurred once. This sequence joins TRBV10-3 and TRBJ2-7; 7 bases fit TRBD2. CDR1 and CDR2 from the germline V gene are ENHRY and SYGVKD. V was clipped by 3 bases and J by 4 bases; unmatched bases: 6. CDR3 length equals 14 residues. In DNA form, the CDR3 reads TGTGCCATCAGTGAAGCGGGAAGGGAGTACGAGCAGTACTTC. Translated, it gives CAISEAGREYEQYF.

The chain is built from TRBV30 and TRBJ1-6; 7 bases are shared with TRBD1. CDR1 is GTSNPN and CDR2 is SVGIG in the germline V gene (reference sequence). The CDR3 extends over 12 amino acids. V gave up 8 bases and J gave up 5 bases; unmatched junction bases: 3. The CDR3 protein is CAVTGNNSPLHF. CDR3 DNA: TGTGCCGTGACAGGGAATAATTCACCCCTCCACTTT. Full variable domain (remainder filled in from reference TRBV30 and TRBJ1-6): SQTIHQWPATLVQPVGSPLSLECTVEGTSNPNLYWYRQAAGRGLQLLFYSVGIGQISSEVPQNLSASRPQDRQFILSSKKLLLSDSGFYLCAVTGNNSPLHFGNGTRLTVT.

The rearrangement joins TRBV5-1 to TRBJ1-1, with 7 bases lining up with TRBD1. V gave up 0 bases and J gave up 6 bases; unmatched junction bases: 11. CDR3 size: 16 residues. Germline-derived CDR1 and CDR2 are SGHRS and YFSETQ. The CDR3 region is CASSLVFSRDSPEAFF. The CDR3 DNA reads as TGCGCCAGCAGCTTGGTTTTTAGCAGGGACAGCCCTGAAGCTTTCTTT.

This clone has only a few counts. The chain recombines TRBV29-1 with TRBJ1-2; D is perhaps TRBD1 (5 bases). Germline CDR1 is SQVTM and CDR2 is ANQGSEA. The V gene lost 3 bases and the J gene lost 8 bases, with 16 bases spanning the gap. This CDR3 has 13 amino acids. The chain's CDR3 is CSVEGRGGDGYTF. Written as DNA, the CDR3 is TGCAGCGTTGAGGGTCGTGGGGGGGACGGCTACACCTTC.

The rearrangement uses TRBV5-1 and TRBJ2-1; D perhaps matches TRBD2 (7 bases). The CDR3 extends over 17 amino acids. Germline V gene lookup returns CDR1 SGHRS and CDR2 YFSETQ. V lost 3 bases and J lost 8, with 24 bases in between. The CDR3 is CASSSSLAGGAGDEQFF. In nucleotides, the CDR3 is TGCGCCAGCAGCTCATCCCTTGCTGGGGGGGCCGGGGATGAGCAGTTCTTC. The entire variable domain, with the rest obtained from reference TRBV5-1 and TRBJ2-1, is as follows: KAGVTQTPRYLIKTRGQQVTLSCSPISGHRSVSWYQQTPGQGLQFLFEYFSETQRNKGNFPGRFSGRQFSNSRSEMNVSTLELGDSALYLCASSSSLAGGAGDEQFFGPGTRLTVL.

The J gene is TRBJ2-2, the V gene TRBV7-3; D is perhaps TRBD2 (6 bases). Germline V CDR1 and CDR2: SGHTA, FQGTGA. The CDR3 is made up of 17 amino acids. The V end was cut by 4 bases, the J end by 0 bases, with 15 bases between. The CDR3 region is CASSSLPRTTNTGELFF. DNA for the CDR3: TGTGCCAGCAGCTCCCTCCCCCGGACTACGAACACCGGGGAGCTGTTTTTT.

This clone was picked up a small number of times. The chain links TRBV30 to TRBJ1-4; TRBD1 might be the D (5 bases). V shed 0 bases and J shed 7 bases, with 18 bases lying between them. Germline loops: CDR1 GTSNPN, CDR2 SVGIG (reference sequence). CDR3 size: 16 residues. The CDR3 DNA reads as TGTGCCTGGAGTGTATCGGTATGGGGCGTGGGTGAAAAACTGTTTTTT. Translating it yields CAWSVSVWGVGEKLFF.

V is TRBV14 and J is TRBJ1-5, with 11 bases lining up with TRBD1. From germline, CDR1 is SGHDN and CDR2 FVKESK. This CDR3 is built from 16 residues. V was clipped by 4 bases and J by 5 bases; unmatched bases: 7. This CDR3 reads CASSPHGTGGDQPQHF. DNA for the CDR3: TGTGCCAGCAGCCCACATGGGACAGGGGGTGATCAGCCCCAGCATTTT.